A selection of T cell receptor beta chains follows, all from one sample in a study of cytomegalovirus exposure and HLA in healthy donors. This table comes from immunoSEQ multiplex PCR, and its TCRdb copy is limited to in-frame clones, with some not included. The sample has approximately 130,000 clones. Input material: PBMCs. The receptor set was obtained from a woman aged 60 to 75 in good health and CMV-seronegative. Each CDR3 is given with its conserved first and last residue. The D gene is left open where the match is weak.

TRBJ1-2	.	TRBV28	TGTGCCAGCAGTCGACCGGACAGTAACTATGGCTACACCTTC	CASSRPDSNYGYTF
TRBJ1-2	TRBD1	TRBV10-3	TGTGCCATCAGTGGATCCCAGGGGGCTGGCTACACCTTC	CAISGSQGAGYTF
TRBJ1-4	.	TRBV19	TGTGCCAGTAGGTTCTGTCGGTTCGTTGAAAAACTGTTTTTT	CASRFCRFVEKLFF
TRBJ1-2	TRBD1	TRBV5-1	TGCGCCAGCAGCTCGACAGGGGGCTTTCATGGCTACACCTTC	CASSSTGGFHGYTF
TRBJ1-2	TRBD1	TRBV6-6	TGTGCCAGCACCCTGGGACAGGGAGGGGCCTACACCTTC	CASTLGQGGAYTF
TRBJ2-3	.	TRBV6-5	TGTGCCAGCAGTTACTCGAACTCGATCGCAGATACGCAGTATTTT	CASSYSNSIADTQYF
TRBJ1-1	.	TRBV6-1	TGTGCCAGCAGCCTGGGCCGGGAGGGCGGGACTGAAGCTTTCTTT	CASSLGREGGTEAFF
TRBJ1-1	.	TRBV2	TGTGCCAGCAGTGAGCAGGGATGGGCTTTCTTT	CASSEQGWAFF
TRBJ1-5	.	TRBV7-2	TGTGCCAGCAGCCCTAGAAGGCCAGGGCAGCCCCAGCATTTT	CASSPRRPGQPQHF
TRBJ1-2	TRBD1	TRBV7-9	TGTGCCAGCAGCTTAGGATATTCGCTCAGGGGGGATTATGGCTACACCTTC	CASSLGYSLRGDYGYTF
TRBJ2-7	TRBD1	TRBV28	TGTGCCAGCAGGACGCAGACAGGGGCCCTCTACGAGCAGTACTTC	CASRTQTGALYEQYF
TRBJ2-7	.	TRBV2	TGTGCCAGCAGTGAAGCAGGGGCGGTTTCGTACGAGCAGTACTTC	CASSEAGAVSYEQYF
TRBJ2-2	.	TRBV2	TGTGCCAGCGGACTGTACACCGGGGAGCTGTTTTTT	CASGLYTGELFF
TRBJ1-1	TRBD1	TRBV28	TGTGCCAGCAGTTCCTACTTACAGGGGGAACACATGAACACTGAAGCTTTCTTT	CASSSYLQGEHMNTEAFF
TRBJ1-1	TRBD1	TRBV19	TGTGCCAGTAGCGATCTATTGACAGGGGTCCGAAGGAACACTGAAGCTTTCTTT	CASSDLLTGVRRNTEAFF
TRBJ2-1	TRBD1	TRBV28	TGTGCCAGCAGCACAGGGGAACGGGGTGAGCAGTTCTTC	CASSTGERGEQFF
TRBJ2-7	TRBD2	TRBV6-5	TGTGCCAGCAGTGCTAGCGGGGGGCCCTCCTACGAGCAGTACTTC	CASSASGGPSYEQYF
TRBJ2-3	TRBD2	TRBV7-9	TGTGCCAGCACCCCGGCGGGTACTAGCGGGGGGTCAACGCAGTATTTT	CASTPAGTSGGSTQYF
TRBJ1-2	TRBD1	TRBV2	TGTGCCAGCAGTGCCACAGGGGCTAACTATGGCTACACCTTC	CASSATGANYGYTF
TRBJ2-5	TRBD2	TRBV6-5	TGTGCCAGCAGTTACTCTCGGAGCGGGGGACAAGAGACCCAGTACTTC	CASSYSRSGGQETQYF
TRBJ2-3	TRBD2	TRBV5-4	TGTGCCAGCAGCTTGGGGAACTTGCGGGGGGGCCAACCAGATACGCAGTATTTT	CASSLGNLRGGQPDTQYF
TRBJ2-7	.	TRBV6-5	TGTGCCAGCAGTTACCAGGACTCCTACGAGCAGTACTTC	CASSYQDSYEQYF
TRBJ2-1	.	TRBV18	TGTGCCAGCTCTACGGGTTACTACAATGAGCAGTTCTTC	CASSTGYYNEQFF
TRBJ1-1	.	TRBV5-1	TGCGCCAGCAGTCCGGACTTCCGGGGCACTGAAGCTTTCTTT	CASSPDFRGTEAFF
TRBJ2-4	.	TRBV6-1	TGTGCCAGCAGTGAAGGTGGGGGCAGCAACATTCAGTACTTC	CASSEGGGSNIQYF
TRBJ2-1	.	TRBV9	TGTGCCAGCAGCGTATTTCGGGGGACCAACAATGAGCAGTTCTTC	CASSVFRGTNNEQFF
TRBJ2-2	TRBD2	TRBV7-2	TGTGCCAGCAGCTTCGCGGGGGTCCACACCGGGGAGCTGTTTTTT	CASSFAGVHTGELFF
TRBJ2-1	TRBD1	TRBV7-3	TGTGCCAGCAGCTTAAGTGGACAGGGACGTGAGCAGTTCTTC	CASSLSGQGREQFF
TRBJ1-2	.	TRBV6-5	TGTGCCAGCAAAACCCTGACACAGGGACCGTATGGCTACACCTTC	CASKTLTQGPYGYTF
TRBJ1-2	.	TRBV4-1	TGCGCCAGCAGCCTCGGAACAGTCTTTGGCTACACCTTC	CASSLGTVFGYTF
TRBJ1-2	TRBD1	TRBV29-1	TGCAGCGGTAACGCGGGACAGGGATATGGCTACACCTTC	CSGNAGQGYGYTF
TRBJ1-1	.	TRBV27	TGTGCCAGCAGTTTAATAGGGGGGGACACTGAAGCTTTCTTT	CASSLIGGDTEAFF
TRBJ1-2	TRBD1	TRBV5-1	TGCGCCAGCAGTCGGGACAGGGCTTATGGCTACACCTTC	CASSRDRAYGYTF
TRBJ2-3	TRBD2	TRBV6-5	TGTGCCAGCAGTTACTCGGTGGGGGGGGGAGATACGCAGTATTTT	CASSYSVGGGDTQYF